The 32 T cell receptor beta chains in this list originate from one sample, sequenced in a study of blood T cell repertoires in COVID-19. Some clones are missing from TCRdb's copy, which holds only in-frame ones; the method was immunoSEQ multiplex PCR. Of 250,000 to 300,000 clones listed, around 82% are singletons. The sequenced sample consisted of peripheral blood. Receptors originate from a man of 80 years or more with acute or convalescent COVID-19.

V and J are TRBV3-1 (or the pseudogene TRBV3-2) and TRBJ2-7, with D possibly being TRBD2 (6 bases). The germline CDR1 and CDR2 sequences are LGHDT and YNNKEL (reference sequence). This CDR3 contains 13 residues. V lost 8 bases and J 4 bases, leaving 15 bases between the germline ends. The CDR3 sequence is CASGTATGYEQYF. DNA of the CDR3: TGTGCCAGCGGGACTGCCACTGGATACGAGCAGTACTTC.

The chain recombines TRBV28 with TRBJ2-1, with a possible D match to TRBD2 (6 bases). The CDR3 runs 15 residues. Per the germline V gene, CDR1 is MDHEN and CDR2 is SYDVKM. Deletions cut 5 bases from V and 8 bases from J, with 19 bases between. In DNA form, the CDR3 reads TGTGCCAGCAGTCCCCAGGGAGCGGGTCGGGATGAGCAGTTCTTC. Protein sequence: CASSPQGAGRDEQFF.

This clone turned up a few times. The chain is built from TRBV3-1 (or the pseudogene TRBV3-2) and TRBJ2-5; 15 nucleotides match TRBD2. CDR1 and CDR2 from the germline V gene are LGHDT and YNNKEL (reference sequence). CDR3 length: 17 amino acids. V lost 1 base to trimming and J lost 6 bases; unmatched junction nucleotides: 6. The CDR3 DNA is TGTGCCAGCAGCCAAGGGCGGACTAGCGGGAGGGGGAAGACCCAGTACTTC. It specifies CASSQGRTSGRGKTQYF.

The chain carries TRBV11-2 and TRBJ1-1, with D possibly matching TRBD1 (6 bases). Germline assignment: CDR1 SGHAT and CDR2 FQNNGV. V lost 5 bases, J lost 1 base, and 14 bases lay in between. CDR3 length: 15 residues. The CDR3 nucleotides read TGTGCCAGCAGCCTTTTACAGGGCGGGAACACTGAAGCTTTCTTT. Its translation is CASSLLQGGNTEAFF.

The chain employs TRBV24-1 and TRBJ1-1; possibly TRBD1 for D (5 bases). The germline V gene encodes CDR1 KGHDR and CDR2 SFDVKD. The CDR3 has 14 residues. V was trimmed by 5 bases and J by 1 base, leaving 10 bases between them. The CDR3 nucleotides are TGTGCCACCAGTGGCTCAGGGTGGAACACTGAAGCTTTCTTT. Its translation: CATSGSGWNTEAFF.

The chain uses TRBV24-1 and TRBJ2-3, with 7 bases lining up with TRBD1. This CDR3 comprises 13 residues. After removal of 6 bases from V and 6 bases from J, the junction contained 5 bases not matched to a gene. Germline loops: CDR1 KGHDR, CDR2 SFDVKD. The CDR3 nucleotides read TGTGCCACCAGTTACAGGGGTTCGGATACGCAGTATTTT. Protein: CATSYRGSDTQYF.

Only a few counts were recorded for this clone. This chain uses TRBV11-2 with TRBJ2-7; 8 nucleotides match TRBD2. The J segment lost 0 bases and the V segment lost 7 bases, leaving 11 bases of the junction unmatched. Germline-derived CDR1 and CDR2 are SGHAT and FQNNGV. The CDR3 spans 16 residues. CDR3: CASTLGAGGFSYEQYF. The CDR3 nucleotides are TGTGCCAGCACCCTAGGGGCGGGAGGTTTCTCCTACGAGCAGTACTTC.

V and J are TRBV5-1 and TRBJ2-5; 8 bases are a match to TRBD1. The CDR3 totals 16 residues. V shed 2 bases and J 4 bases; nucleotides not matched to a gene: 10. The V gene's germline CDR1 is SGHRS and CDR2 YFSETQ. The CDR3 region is CASSLARQGSSETQYF. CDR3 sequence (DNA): TGCGCCAGCAGCTTAGCTCGACAGGGGAGTTCAGAGACCCAGTACTTC.

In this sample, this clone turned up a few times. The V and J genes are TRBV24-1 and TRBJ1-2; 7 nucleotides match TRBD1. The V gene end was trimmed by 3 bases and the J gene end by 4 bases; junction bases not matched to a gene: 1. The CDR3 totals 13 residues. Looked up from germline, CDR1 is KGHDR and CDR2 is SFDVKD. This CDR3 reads CATSDRQGYGYTF. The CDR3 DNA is TGTGCCACCAGTGATAGACAGGGCTATGGCTACACCTTC.

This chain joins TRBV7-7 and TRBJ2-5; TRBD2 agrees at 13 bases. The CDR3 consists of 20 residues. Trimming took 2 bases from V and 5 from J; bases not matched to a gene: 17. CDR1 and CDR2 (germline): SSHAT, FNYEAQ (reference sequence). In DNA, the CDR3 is TGTGCCAGCAGCTTAAACCCCCCCGGAGGACTAGCGGGAGATCGGGAGACCCAGTACTTC. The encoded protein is CASSLNPPGGLAGDRETQYF. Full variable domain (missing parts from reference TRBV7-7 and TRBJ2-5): GAGVSQSPRYKVTKRGQDVTLRCDPISSHATLYWYQQALGQGPEFLTYFNYEAQPDKSGLPSDRFSAERPEGSISTLTIQRTEQRDSAMYRCASSLNPPGGLAGDRETQYFGPGTRLLVL.

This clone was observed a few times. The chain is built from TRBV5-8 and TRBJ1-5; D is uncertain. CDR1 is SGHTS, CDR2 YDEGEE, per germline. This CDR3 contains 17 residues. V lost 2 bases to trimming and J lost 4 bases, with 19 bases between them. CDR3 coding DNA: TGTGCCAGCAGCTTCGTCGGTGGGCTGGCTACTAATCAGCCCCAGCATTTT. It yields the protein CASSFVGGLATNQPQHF.

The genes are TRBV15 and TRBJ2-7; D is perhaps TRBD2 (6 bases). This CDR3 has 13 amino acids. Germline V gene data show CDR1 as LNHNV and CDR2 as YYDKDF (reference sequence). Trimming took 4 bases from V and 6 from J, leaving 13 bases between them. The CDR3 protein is CATSNPGGIEQYF. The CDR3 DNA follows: TGTGCCACCAGCAACCCCGGAGGGATCGAGCAGTACTTC.

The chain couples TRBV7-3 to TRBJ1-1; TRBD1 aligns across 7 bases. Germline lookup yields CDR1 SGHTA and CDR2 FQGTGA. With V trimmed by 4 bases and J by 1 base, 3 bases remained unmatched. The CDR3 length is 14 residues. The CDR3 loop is CASSSTGANTEAFF. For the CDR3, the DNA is TGTGCCAGCAGCTCCACAGGGGCGAACACTGAAGCTTTCTTT.

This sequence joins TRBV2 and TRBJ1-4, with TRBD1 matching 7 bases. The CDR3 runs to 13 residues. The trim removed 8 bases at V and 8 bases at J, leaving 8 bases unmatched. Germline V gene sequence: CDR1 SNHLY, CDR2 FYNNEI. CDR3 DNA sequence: TGTGCCAGCTCCCCGACAGGGCGGGAAAAACTGTTTTTT. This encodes CASSPTGREKLFF.

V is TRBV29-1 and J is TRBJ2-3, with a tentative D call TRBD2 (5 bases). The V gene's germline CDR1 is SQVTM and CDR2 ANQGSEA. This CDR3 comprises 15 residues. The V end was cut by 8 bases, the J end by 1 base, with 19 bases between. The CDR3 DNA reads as TGCAGCTCCCGGGGTGACCGGAGAGGCACAGATACGCAGTATTTT. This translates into CSSRGDRRGTDTQYF.

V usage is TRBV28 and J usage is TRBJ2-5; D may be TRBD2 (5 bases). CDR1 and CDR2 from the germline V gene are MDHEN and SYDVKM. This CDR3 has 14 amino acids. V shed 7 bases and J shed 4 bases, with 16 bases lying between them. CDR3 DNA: TGTGCCAGCACCCTTCAAGGAGGATCAGAGACCCAGTACTTC. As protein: CASTLQGGSETQYF.

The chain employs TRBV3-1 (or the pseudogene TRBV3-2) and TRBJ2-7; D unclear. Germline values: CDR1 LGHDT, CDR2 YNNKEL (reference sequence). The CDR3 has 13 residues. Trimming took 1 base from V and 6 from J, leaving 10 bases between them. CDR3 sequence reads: CASSQVSSSEQYF. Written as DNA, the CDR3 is TGTGCCAGCAGCCAAGTTTCATCATCCGAGCAGTACTTC.

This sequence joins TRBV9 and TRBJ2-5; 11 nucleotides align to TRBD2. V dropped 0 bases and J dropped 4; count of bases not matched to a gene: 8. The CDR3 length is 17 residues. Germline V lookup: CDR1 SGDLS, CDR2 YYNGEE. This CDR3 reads CASSVGLASGGRETQYF. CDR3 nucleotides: TGTGCCAGCAGCGTAGGTCTCGCTAGCGGGGGGCGAGAGACCCAGTACTTC.

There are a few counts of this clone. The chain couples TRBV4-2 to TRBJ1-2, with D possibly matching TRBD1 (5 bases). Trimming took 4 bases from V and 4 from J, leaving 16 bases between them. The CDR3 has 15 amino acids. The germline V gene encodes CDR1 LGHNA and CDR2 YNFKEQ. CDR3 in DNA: TGTGCCAGCAGCCCTCGACAGACCTCTCCCTATGGCTACACCTTC. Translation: CASSPRQTSPYGYTF.

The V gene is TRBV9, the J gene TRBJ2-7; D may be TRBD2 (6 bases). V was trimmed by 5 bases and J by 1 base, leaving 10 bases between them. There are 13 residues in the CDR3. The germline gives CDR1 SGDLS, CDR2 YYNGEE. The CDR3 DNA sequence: TGTGCCAGCAGTCCGGGAGAATCCTACGAGCAGTACTTC. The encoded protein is CASSPGESYEQYF. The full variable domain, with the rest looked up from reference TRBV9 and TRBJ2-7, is DSGVTQTPKHLITATGQRVTLRCSPRSGDLSVYWYQQSLDQGLQFLIQYYNGEERAKGNILERFSAQQFPDLHSELNLSSLELGDSALYFCASSPGESYEQYFGPGTRLTVT.

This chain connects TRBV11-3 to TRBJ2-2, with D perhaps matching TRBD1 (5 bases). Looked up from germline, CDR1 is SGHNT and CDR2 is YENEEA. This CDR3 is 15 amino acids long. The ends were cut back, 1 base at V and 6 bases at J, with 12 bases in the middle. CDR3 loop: CASSLGTKDAGELFF. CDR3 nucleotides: TGTGCCAGCAGCTTAGGGACAAAGGACGCCGGGGAGCTGTTTTTT.

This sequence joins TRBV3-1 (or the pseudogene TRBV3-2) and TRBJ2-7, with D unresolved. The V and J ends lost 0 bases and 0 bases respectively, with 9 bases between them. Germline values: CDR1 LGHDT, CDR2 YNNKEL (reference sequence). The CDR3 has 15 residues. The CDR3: CASSQEPRSSYEQYF. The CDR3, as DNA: TGTGCCAGCAGCCAAGAACCCCGGAGCTCCTACGAGCAGTACTTC.

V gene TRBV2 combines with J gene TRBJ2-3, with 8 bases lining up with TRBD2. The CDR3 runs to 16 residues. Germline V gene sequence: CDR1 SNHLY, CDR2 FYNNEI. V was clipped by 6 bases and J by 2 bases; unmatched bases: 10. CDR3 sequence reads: CASSRGGSASTDTQYF. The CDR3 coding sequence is TGTGCCAGCAGCCGGGGGGGGTCCGCATCCACAGATACGCAGTATTTT.

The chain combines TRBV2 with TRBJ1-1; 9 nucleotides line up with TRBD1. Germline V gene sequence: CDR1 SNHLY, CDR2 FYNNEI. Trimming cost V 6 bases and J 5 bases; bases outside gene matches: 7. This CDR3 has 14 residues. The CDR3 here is CASRPGTGTTEAFF. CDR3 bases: TGTGCCAGCAGACCCGGGACAGGGACGACTGAAGCTTTCTTT.

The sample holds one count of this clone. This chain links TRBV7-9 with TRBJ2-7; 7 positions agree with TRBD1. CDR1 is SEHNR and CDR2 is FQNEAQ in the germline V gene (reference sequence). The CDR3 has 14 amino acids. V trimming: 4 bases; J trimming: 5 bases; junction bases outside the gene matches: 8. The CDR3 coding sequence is TGTGCCAGCAGCTCCAGACAGGGCACCGACGAGCAGTACTTC. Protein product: CASSSRQGTDEQYF.

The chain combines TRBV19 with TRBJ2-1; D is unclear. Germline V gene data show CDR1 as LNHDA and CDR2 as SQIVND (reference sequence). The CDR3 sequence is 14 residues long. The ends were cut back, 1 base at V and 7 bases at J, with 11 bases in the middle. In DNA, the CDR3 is TGTGCCAGTAGTATAGCCCCCAACAGTAATGAGCAGTTCTTC. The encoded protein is CASSIAPNSNEQFF.

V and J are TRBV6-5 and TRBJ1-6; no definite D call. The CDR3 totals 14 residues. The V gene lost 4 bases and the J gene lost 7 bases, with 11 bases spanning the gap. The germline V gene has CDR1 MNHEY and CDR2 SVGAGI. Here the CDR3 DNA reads TGTGCCAGCAGTTGGACTAGTCCAAATTCACCCCTCCACTTT. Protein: CASSWTSPNSPLHF.

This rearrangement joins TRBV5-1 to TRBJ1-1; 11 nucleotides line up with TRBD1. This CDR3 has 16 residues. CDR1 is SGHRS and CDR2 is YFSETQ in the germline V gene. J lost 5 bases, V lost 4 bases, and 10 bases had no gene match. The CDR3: CASSLGQGALETEAFF. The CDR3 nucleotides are TGCGCCAGCAGCCTAGGACAGGGGGCGCTTGAAACTGAAGCTTTCTTT.

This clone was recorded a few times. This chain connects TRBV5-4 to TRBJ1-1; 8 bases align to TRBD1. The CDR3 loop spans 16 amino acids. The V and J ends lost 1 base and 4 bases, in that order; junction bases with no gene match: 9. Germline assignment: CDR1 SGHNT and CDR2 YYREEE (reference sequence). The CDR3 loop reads CASSLPGRQGSTEAFF. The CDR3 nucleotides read TGTGCCAGCAGCTTGCCCGGGCGACAGGGGTCCACTGAAGCTTTCTTT.

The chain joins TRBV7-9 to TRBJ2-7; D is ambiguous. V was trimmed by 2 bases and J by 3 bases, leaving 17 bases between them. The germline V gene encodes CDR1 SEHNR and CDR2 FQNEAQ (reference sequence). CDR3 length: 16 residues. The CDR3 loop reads CASSLTGGDGNYEQYF. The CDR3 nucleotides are TGTGCCAGCAGCTTAACCGGCGGCGATGGAAACTACGAGCAGTACTTC. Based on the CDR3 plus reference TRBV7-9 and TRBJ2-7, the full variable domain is DTGVSQNPRHKITKRGQNVTFRCDPISEHNRLYWYRQTLGQGPEFLTYFQNEAQLEKSRLLSDRFSAERPKGSFSTLEIQRTEQGDSAMYLCASSLTGGDGNYEQYFGPGTRLTVT.

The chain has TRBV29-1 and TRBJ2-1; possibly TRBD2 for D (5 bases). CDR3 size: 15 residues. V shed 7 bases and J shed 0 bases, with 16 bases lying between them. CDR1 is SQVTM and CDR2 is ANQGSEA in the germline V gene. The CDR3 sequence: CSAARGSYSYNEQFF. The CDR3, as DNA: TGCAGCGCCGCCCGTGGGAGTTACTCCTACAATGAGCAGTTCTTC.

The CDR3 loop is CATSEAGTSGRGLSYNEQFF. CDR3 bases: TGTGCCACCAGTGAAGCCGGGACTAGCGGGAGAGGTTTATCCTACAATGAGCAGTTCTTC. This rearrangement joins TRBV24-1 to TRBJ2-1, with TRBD2 identical over 14 bases. The CDR3 runs 20 residues. In germline, CDR1 is KGHDR, CDR2 SFDVKD. Trimming removed 4 bases from V and 1 base from J; junction bases left unmatched: 11.